The clone carrying this T cell receptor (beta chain) was observed a single time. Survey-level immunoSEQ sequencing profiled the TCR beta repertoire. Sequenced by immunoSEQ multiplex PCR; TCRdb stores in-frame clones only, minus some. Of some 48,000 clones listed, over 85% are singletons. The V end was cut by 6 bases, the J end by 2 bases, with 14 bases between. The CDR3 is 14 residues long. Germline-derived CDR1 and CDR2 are MNHNY and SVGAGI (reference sequence). The receptor comes from a man in his forties or fifties with rheumatoid arthritis. The sequenced sample consisted of PBMCs. This chain uses TRBV6-6 with TRBJ2-7; no definite D call. For the CDR3, the DNA is TGTGCCAGCAGCGATGGTGACATAGCCTACGAGCAGTACTTC. The encoded protein is CASSDGDIAYEQYF.